This T cell receptor beta chain was captured in a study of cytomegalovirus exposure and HLA in healthy donors. For this clone: Its matching antigen is unknown.

In the PCR, 60 Vbeta and 13 Jbeta primers were used. Sequencing used immunoSEQ multiplex PCR; TCRdb keeps in-frame clones, though not all of them. The specimen's table records more than 45,000 clones. Study-level results: It was taken for granted in presence/absence analyses that sequencing depth across donors was roughly uniform.

V lost 4 bases to trimming and J lost 5 bases, with 9 bases between them. The CDR3 is 13 amino acids. Germline values: CDR1 SGHAT, CDR2 FQNNGV. This clonotype was sampled from a woman aged 30 to 39 in good health and CMV-seropositive. The material sequenced was PBMCs. The chain has TRBV11-2 and TRBJ2-1; D is unclear. The CDR3 bases are TGTGCCAGCAGCTCGTTGTATAACAATGAGCAGTTCTTC. This translates into CASSSLYNNEQFF.